This is a list of T cell receptor beta chains from one sample in a study of blood T cell repertoires in COVID-19. Sequencing was performed with immunoSEQ multiplex PCR; in TCRdb, only in-frame clones are kept and a portion is missing. The sample has about 68,000 clones, 70% to 90% seen once. Specimen: peripheral blood. The receptors come from a man aged 50 to 59 with acute or convalescent COVID-19. Both conserved end residues are trimmed from each CDR3.

j_call v_call cdr3_aa
TRBJ2-5 TRBV9 ASSVAPSGGYQETQY
TRBJ1-5 TRBV29-1 STSGESGSQPQH
TRBJ1-6 TRBV6-6 ASASTGDNSPLH
TRBJ1-1 TRBV2 ASSEAYPSGTEAF
TRBJ1-5 TRBV3-1/TRBV3-2 ASSYSPNGNQPQH
TRBJ2-1 TRBV28 ASSRLFNEQF
TRBJ1-2 TRBV6-5 ASSYSGGVGYGYT
TRBJ2-7 TRBV5-1 ASSLRAGDDEQY
TRBJ1-3 TRBV19 ASSSYRGGGNTIY
TRBJ2-1 TRBV19 ASSILADYNEQF
TRBJ2-5 TRBV27 ASSLSLAGAQETQY
TRBJ1-2 TRBV19 ASSERKGQGNYGYT
TRBJ2-7 TRBV29-1 SVPGLAGDYEQY
TRBJ1-1 TRBV5-8 ASSPGLQTEAF
TRBJ1-2 TRBV28 ASSSDPTGGFSYT
TRBJ2-1 TRBV7-3 ASSPGLVSWDEQF
TRBJ2-7 TRBV12-5 ASSLSTQGFEQY
TRBJ2-5 TRBV5-1 ASSLDRETQY
TRBJ1-1 TRBV18 ASSPGVENTEAF
TRBJ1-6 TRBV24-1 ATSDSPLAGDNSPLH
TRBJ1-1 TRBV6-5 ASSYALGGRLEAF
TRBJ2-3 TRBV7-2 ASSSAYRGDTQY
TRBJ1-5 TRBV30 AWSRGPGSQPQH
TRBJ2-3 TRBV29-1 SADAGTTTDTQY
TRBJ2-3 TRBV19 ASSSTGSNGDTQY
TRBJ2-3 TRBV9 ASSNRDRGTDTQY
TRBJ2-5 TRBV5-1 ASRRSWSGGETQY
TRBJ1-1 TRBV6-5 ASSPGTGLNTEAF
TRBJ2-6 TRBV19 AISTGASGANVLT
TRBJ2-6 TRBV7-3 ASSSGGHDGANVLT
TRBJ2-3 TRBV2 ASSWGPDTQY
TRBJ1-2 TRBV29-1 SVVSNYGYT
TRBJ2-5 TRBV12-5 ASGLVYPDSYQETQY
TRBJ2-7 TRBV28 ASSRSGGSYEQY
TRBJ2-7 TRBV12-3/TRBV12-4 ASSLSSIYEQY
TRBJ1-4 TRBV21-1 ASSKASGDRIDEKLF
TRBJ1-5 TRBV10-3 AISESEGASQPQH
TRBJ2-3 TRBV6-6 ASSRHQTGTSGRTDTQY
TRBJ1-6 TRBV5-6 ASGEGINTEYNSPLH
TRBJ1-1 TRBV10-3 AISESMVTSNTEAF
TRBJ2-3 TRBV18 ASSPVRYTDTQY
TRBJ1-5 TRBV19 ASRAGGQENQPQH